This TCR beta chain was sequenced in a study of cytomegalovirus exposure and HLA in healthy donors (dated by TCRdb to about 2017). In terms of the full investigation: An earlier analysis of approximately 640 of the donors reported approximately 270 Gb of sequence data and 100 million to 140 million unique TCR beta sequences from about 179 million T cells. Roughly 5 DR-DQ haplotypes were handled as single units for association and clustering because linkage in the cohort was strong. The genetic ancestry cluster associated with self-reported Caucasian donors included about 81% of the 398 genotyped donors. The study aimed to test whether cataloging public T cell receptors could reveal signatures of past pathogen exposure. Rather than using new phenotypic data, the later analysis identified candidate immune exposures from TCR beta sequences and from how often those sequences occurred across donors. Genome-wide SNP genotypes for about 60% of the roughly 700 donors were used in a later genetic analysis, which treated that subset as a discovery cohort. Besides the first cohort of about 730 subjects, a separate validation cohort made up of 120 or so different subjects was used. To decide whether each TCR beta V gene segment behaved as functional or pseudogenic, an earlier analysis of some 570 of the donors relied on high-throughput TCR beta sequencing. Typing coverage differed by locus: A, B, C, DRB1 and DQB1 were typed in about 620-630 donors, DQA1 in about 510, DPA1 in nearly 610, and DPB1 in 472. Donor age, sex, ethnicity and CMV serostatus were compiled alongside the repertoire data. In a later analysis, previously published TCR beta repertoires from about 640 donors were re-analyzed and high-resolution HLA genotyping was added so that TCR occurrence patterns could be studied. To predict cytomegalovirus infection status, the study combined high-throughput TCR immunosequencing, statistical association of individual TCRs with disease status, and machine learning. Class I and class II HLA loci were covered by the typing at four-digit resolution. The T cell repertoires of about 700 subjects were profiled by immunosequencing and related to cytomegalovirus serostatus. Among around 400 genotyped donors of the cohort, an average of approximately 200,000 unique TCR beta nucleotide sequences was sequenced per donor, of which about 18% were non-productive. Roughly 300 gigabases of sequencing data and around 90 million unique TCR sequences made up an early release that covered under 750 HLA-typed donors. Every repertoire in the discovery cohort had been generated on one and the same sequencing platform. Study-level results and caveats: In an earlier analysis of fewer than 750 of the donors, most TCR beta V segments were observed in productive rearrangements about 90% or about 30% of the time, broadly matching IMGT annotations. The classifier was reported to diagnose cytomegalovirus status with high specificity and sensitivity in both the original cohort and the validation cohort. Assigning TCR associations to individual alleles was difficult when HLA alleles, especially DR and DQ, strongly co-occurred. The study gave a list of some 150 TCR beta chains associated with cytomegalovirus. In vitro tests confirmed that a few of the cytomegalovirus-associated TCR beta chains recognize cytomegalovirus antigens. CMV serostatus was the only immune exposure information available for the cohort. In a later analysis, most CMV-associated TCR beta chains were found to appear HLA-restricted, with HLA associations seemingly driven largely by CMV exposure. Linkage disequilibrium might explain the correlated functional status among segregating V segments, but an unknown experimental factor could not be ruled out. A later analysis found that TCR association rates varied across HLA loci, with DRB1 alleles showing the most associated TCRs and HLA-C alleles the fewest. Because HLA typing was missing for some donors at each locus, association tests included only the typed subset. A later analysis associated about 18,000 TCR beta sequences with specific HLA alleles at a false discovery rate of 0.05. Presence/absence analyses assumed roughly uniform sequencing depth across donors, an assumption that may not hold. In a later analysis, HLA-associated TCR beta chains showed more clonal expansion and lower generation probabilities than non-associated chains that were equally common. It was suggested by the authors that the approach could potentially be generalized to other disease states and immunological phenotypes. According to a later analysis, parvovirus B19, influenza, CMV and Epstein-Barr virus appeared linked to several top co-occurrence clusters. Compared with the approximately 600-donor mean, donors in an Asian-associated ancestry cluster had fewer N-insertions in productive TCRs, according to a later genetic analysis. A cluster of highly shared sequence variants was judged likely to be a technical artifact of the sequencing pipeline. Because the 87-base-pair reads could not distinguish some IMGT-functional V segments, including TRBV6-2 and TRBV6-3, those segments were excluded. A later genetic analysis associated a missense DCLRE1C variant with V-gene and J-gene trimming of TCR beta chains, and an independent cohort replicated the association. A further reported finding was that TCR beta sequences accurately predicted the HLA-A and HLA-B alleles for most subjects in the first cohort. Most TCR sequences were seen in very few donors, while some public TCRs were found in many individuals. Only TCR beta chains were sequenced in this cohort, and the absence of alpha or paired-chain data limited detectable features. Approximately 16 rarely observed V segments, including chromosome 9 orphons, were excluded from the earlier analysis of about 500 of the donors because counts were too low.

Regarding this clone: Its antigen is currently not known.

Library preparation used the immunoSEQ multiplex PCR assay. The multiplex PCR relied on a mix of 60 forward primers for TCR Vbeta segments and 13 reverse primers for TCR Jbeta segments. A multiplex PCR assay on genomic DNA amplified the CDR3 region of rearranged TCR beta genes. Amplified TCR beta libraries were sequenced as 87-base-pair reads on the Illumina HiSeq System. Per the authors' processing: In a later analysis, roughly 80 million unique TCR beta chains were counted across the approximately 640 repertoires, and about 9.9 million of these chains were shared by at least two donors. A nearest-neighbor algorithm error-corrected the raw reads and collapsed the reads into unique sequences, merging closely related sequences to remove PCR and sequencing errors. CDR3 sequences were aligned to IMGT reference sequences to assign V, D and J gene segments. Each retained sequence needed at least a six-nucleotide match to both a V gene segment and a J gene segment. Rearrangements were called productive when the CDR3 lacked stop codons and stayed in frame with V and J; all others were non-productive. Following IMGT convention, CDR3 was defined as the stretch from the second conserved V-encoded cysteine to the conserved J-encoded phenylalanine. The earlier analysis of 450 to 750 of the donors excluded any sequence lacking an unambiguous match to a single V gene segment. An earlier analysis of a few hundred of the donors called V segments functional above 56.7% productive rearrangements and segregating when the between-donor standard deviation exceeded 5%. To diagnose cytomegalovirus status from the catalog of TCR beta chain sequences, a statistical classification framework was built. A later analysis assigned V and J genes by comparing TCR nucleotide sequences with IMGT/GENE-DB human TR gene sequences. The TCRdist pipeline was used in a later analysis to assign CDR3 sequences and most-parsimonious VDJ recombination scenarios. A later analysis defined each TCR beta chain by its CDR3 amino acid sequence plus V-gene family, and excluded reads lacking a unique V-gene family. As a way to deal with suspected cross-contamination and a sequencing artifact, a later analysis dropped approximately 590 nucleotide sequences that were highly shared and had low generation probability. In a later analysis, a clonal expansion index for each public chain was calculated from normalized within-repertoire ranks of inferred template counts. In a later analysis, generation probabilities were computed using a VDJ recombination model fitted to out-of-frame rearrangements, and the results were checked against IGoR. In a later analysis, hypergeometric tests were used to score TCR-TCR, TCR-HLA and TCR-CMV co-occurrence, with a repertoire-size bias correction applied to TCR pairs. A later analysis estimated false discovery rates by permuting HLA or CMV assignments 20 times. In a later analysis, co-occurring TCRs were grouped with DBSCAN, and TCRdist sequence similarity was added when clustering was performed within HLA-allele-positive subsets. Repertoires with fewer than 30,000 or more than 120,000 public chains, plus five repertoires with anomalous nucleotide sharing, were excluded from co-occurrence clustering. In its TCRdb copy, this immuneACCESS table keeps in-frame sequences only and misses some clones. Where compared with another copy, unresolved V genes explain less than half of these, and the others have no known cause. V and J calls and clone size are as listed in that table; D and trimming were resolved from the DNA. This sample's listing comprises approximately 140,000 clones. The biggest ten clones account for 2% to 3% of the sample.

CDR1 SGDLS and CDR2 YYNGEE are derived from the germline V gene. The CDR3 covers 13 residues, taking in both the cysteine and the phenylalanine. The read is trimmed to its CDR3 DNA, 39 bases read in frame from base 1. V loses 0 bases of germline sequence and J loses 5 bases, and the interval between the two ends is 9 bases. The cohort consisted of 650 to 850 healthy bone marrow donors. At the time of sampling, all cohort members were nominally healthy, though unrecorded immune exposures were likely present. The donor tested CMV seronegative and was one of the 352 seronegative cohort members. A peripheral blood sample was provided by each donor, and peripheral blood mononuclear cells were used for TCR beta sequencing. The Qiagen DNeasy Blood Extraction Kit was used to extract genomic DNA from the blood cell samples.

The TCR comes from a man aged 35 to 55 in good health and CMV-seronegative. The V and J segments used are TRBV9 and TRBJ2-7; the best D guess is TRBD1, with 6 bases matching. The sample consisted of PBMCs. The CDR3 protein is CASSVDGGHEQYF. The bases read TGTGCCAGCAGCGTAGATGGGGGCCACGAGCAGTACTTC.